Listed below are T cell receptor beta chains from one sample, sequenced in a study of T cell responses to AZD1222 COVID-19 vaccine. Sequenced by immunoSEQ multiplex PCR; TCRdb stores in-frame clones only, minus some. Here the sample spans under 150,000 clones, 75% to 90% being singletons. The material was peripheral blood, obtained 28 days after the second AZD1222 dose. The receptors derive from an adult who received the AZD1222 COVID-19 vaccine. CDR3s include the opening cysteine and the closing phenylalanine or tryptophan.

v_gene: TRBV18; j_gene: TRBJ1-1; CDR3aa: CASSAPGPRTEAFF
v_gene: TRBV28; j_gene: TRBJ1-5; CDR3aa: CASRGGISNQPQHF
v_gene: TRBV7-8; j_gene: TRBJ2-5; CDR3aa: CASSSSGLGNQETQYF
v_gene: TRBV5-4; j_gene: TRBJ2-2; CDR3aa: CASSSITNTGELFF
v_gene: TRBV7-2; j_gene: TRBJ2-3; CDR3aa: CASSQGTDTQYF
v_gene: TRBV19; j_gene: TRBJ1-3; CDR3aa: CASSKGSSGNTIYF
v_gene: TRBV18; j_gene: TRBJ2-3; CDR3aa: CASSPTTRSALGDTQYF
v_gene: TRBV29-1; j_gene: TRBJ2-1; CDR3aa: CSATRGGGYNEQFF
v_gene: TRBV5-1; j_gene: TRBJ2-3; CDR3aa: CASSPESGTLTDTQYF
v_gene: TRBV5-1; j_gene: TRBJ2-7; CDR3aa: CASSLRLASPYEQYF
v_gene: TRBV6-2/TRBV6-3; j_gene: TRBJ2-5; CDR3aa: CASSYSGPSETQYF